This is a list of T cell receptor beta chains from one sample in a study of human T cells and chemical hapten exposure. TCRdb re-derived calls from the RACE reads in MiXCR, one entry per CDR3 protein. The repertoire holds some 350,000 distinct CDR3 sequences, with approximately 6.9% as singletons. The specimen comprised whole blood, sampled in connection with sensitization to the hapten diphenylcyclopropenone (DPC). All receptors come from a woman aged 18-29 years with alopecia areata. Some clones in this sample may be carry-over from other donors' samples. The CDR3 runs from the conserved cysteine through the conserved F or W. D genes are given only for firm matches. Clone size is stated in some rows and not others, as once, few, many or a class when expanded.

j_call | d_call | clone_size | v_call | cdr3_aa | cdr3_nt
TRBJ1-1 | . | few | TRBV7-8 | CASSLTRMNTEAFF | TGTGCCAGCAGCTTAACAAGGATGAACACTGAAGCTTTCTTT
TRBJ1-1 | . | . | TRBV9 | CASSLTDRMNTEAFF | TGTGCCAGCAGCCTAACGGATCGGATGAACACTGAAGCTTTCTTT
TRBJ1-6 | . | . | TRBV7-2 | CASSDDYSSPLHF | TGTGCCAGCAGCGACGATTATAGTTCACCCCTCCACTTT
TRBJ1-5 | . | . | TRBV12-3/TRBV12-4 | CASSVRDNNQPQHF | TGTGCCAGCAGCGTCCGGGACAACAATCAGCCCCAGCATTTT
TRBJ2-1 | . | many | TRBV2 | CASSQDYIGEQFF | TGTGCCAGCAGTCAGGACTATATCGGTGAGCAGTTCTTC
TRBJ2-7 | TRBD1 | many | TRBV10-3 | CAIGSGGIDEQYF | TGTGCCATCGGATCAGGGGGTATCGACGAGCAGTACTTC
TRBJ2-7 | . | . | TRBV6-6 | CASSSDRTVGSYEQYF | TGTGCCAGCAGTTCAGACCGGACAGTCGGCTCCTACGAGCAGTACTTC
TRBJ1-2 | . | . | TRBV6-2/TRBV6-3 | CASSSVPNYGYTF | TGTGCCAGCAGCTCAGTACCTAACTATGGCTACACCTTC
TRBJ2-6 | . | few | TRBV3-1 | CASSFRLTGANVLTF | TGTGCCAGCAGCTTTAGGTTGACTGGGGCCAACGTCCTGACTTTC
TRBJ1-1 | . | few | TRBV6-5 | CASSQVGPSLNTEAFF | TGTGCCAGCAGCCAAGTGGGGCCCAGTTTGAACACTGAAGCTTTCTTT
TRBJ2-1 | TRBD1 | few | TRBV6-6 | CASSRTAGGINEQFF | TGTGCCAGCAGCAGGACGGCAGGGGGCATCAATGAGCAGTTCTTC
TRBJ2-7 | TRBD1 | many | TRBV7-9 | CASSIPGQGVDEQYF | TGTGCCAGCAGCATTCCGGGACAGGGGGTCGACGAGCAGTACTTC
TRBJ2-7 | TRBD2 | . | TRBV5-1 | CASSLNSGGASYEQYF | TGCGCCAGCAGCTTGAATAGCGGGGGGGCCTCCTACGAGCAGTACTTC
TRBJ1-5 | TRBD1 | few | TRBV20-1 | CSARRQGFGQPQHF | TGCAGTGCTAGACGACAGGGGTTTGGTCAGCCCCAGCATTTT
TRBJ2-3 | TRBD2 | many | TRBV7-3 | CASSPSGGPADTQYF | TGTGCCAGCAGCCCTAGCGGGGGACCAGCAGATACGCAGTATTTT
TRBJ1-1 | TRBD1 | many | TRBV5-4 | CASSSRTGVQKRTEAFF | TGTGCCAGCAGCTCCCGGACAGGGGTACAAAAAAGGACTGAAGCTTTCTTT
TRBJ1-1 | . | many | TRBV5-4 | CASRKSPEDTEAFF | TGTGCCAGCAGGAAGTCTCCCGAAGACACTGAAGCTTTCTTT
TRBJ2-3 | TRBD2 | many | TRBV4-3 | CASSQSGGRAFPDTQYF | TGCGCCAGCAGCCAATCGGGAGGCAGGGCTTTTCCCGATACGCAGTATTTT
TRBJ2-7 | TRBD1 | . | TRBV9 | CASSSPTGPYEQYF | TGTGCCAGCAGCAGCCCGACAGGGCCCTACGAGCAGTACTTC
TRBJ2-3 | . | many | TRBV7-8 | CASSPLAASSTDTQYF | TGTGCCAGCAGCCCCTTGGCGGCCTCTAGCACAGATACGCAGTATTTT
TRBJ2-2 | TRBD1 | many | TRBV4-2 | CASSPGQGATGELFF | TGTGCCAGCAGCCCGGGACAGGGGGCCACCGGGGAGCTGTTTTTT
TRBJ1-1 | TRBD1 | . | TRBV6-2/TRBV6-3 | CASGMGQAAAFF | TGTGCCAGCGGAATGGGACAGGCGGCAGCTTTCTTT
TRBJ2-7 | . | many | TRBV14 | CASSHLGKVGEQYF | TGTGCCAGCAGCCATTTAGGCAAGGTTGGCGAGCAGTACTTC
TRBJ2-3 | TRBD2 | many | TRBV12-5 | CASGSSLAGGTDTQYF | TGTGCTAGTGGCTCATCACTAGCGGGGGGCACAGATACGCAGTATTTT
TRBJ1-6 | . | . | TRBV6-1 | CASSEVGDDSPLHF | TGTGCCAGCAGTGAAGTCGGGGATGATTCACCCCTCCACTTT
TRBJ2-3 | TRBD2 | . | TRBV20-1 | CSARGELTSGRTATQYF | TGCAGTGCTAGAGGGGAACTGACTAGCGGACGAACGGCTACGCAGTATTTT
TRBJ2-1 | TRBD2 | many | TRBV7-9 | CASSLDRLLGTSGVQPFF | TGTGCCAGCAGCTTAGATCGGCTGTTGGGGACTAGCGGGGTACAGCCGTTCTTC
TRBJ2-5 | . | few | TRBV7-2 | CASSYITETQYF | TGTGCCAGCAGCTACATTACAGAGACCCAGTACTTC
TRBJ1-1 | . | few | TRBV12-3/TRBV12-4 | CASSLGRVEAFF | TGTGCCAGCAGTTTAGGACGGGTTGAAGCTTTCTTT
TRBJ2-1 | . | few | TRBV28 | CASSFMLNEQFF | TGTGCCAGCAGTTTCATGCTAAATGAGCAGTTCTTC
TRBJ2-3 | TRBD1 | many | TRBV12-3/TRBV12-4 | CASRKGQGPDTQYF | TGTGCCAGCAGGAAGGGACAGGGACCAGATACGCAGTATTTT
TRBJ2-7 | . | many | TRBV29-1 | CSVEQDSYEQYF | TGCAGCGTTGAACAGGACAGCTACGAGCAGTACTTC
TRBJ2-3 | . | few | TRBV27 | CASSFPPDTQYF | TGTGCCAGCAGTTTCCCCCCTGATACGCAGTATTTT
TRBJ2-3 | . | few | TRBV12-3/TRBV12-4 | CASSFYTVSTDTQYF | TGTGCCAGCAGTTTTTACACCGTGAGCACAGATACGCAGTATTTT
TRBJ2-1 | TRBD1 | many | TRBV12-3/TRBV12-4 | CASRPSGGRQFF | TGTGCCAGCAGGCCGTCAGGGGGCCGTCAGTTCTTC
TRBJ2-1 | . | many | TRBV6-5 | CASTRGNNEQFF | TGTGCCAGCACCCGAGGGAACAATGAGCAGTTCTTC
TRBJ1-6 | . | few | TRBV7-2 | CASSLGGIRSPLHF | TGTGCCAGCAGCCTAGGGGGAATAAGGTCACCCCTCCACTTT
TRBJ2-3 | . | . | TRBV7-2 | CASSPGATSTDTQYF | TGTGCCAGCAGCCCCGGGGCCACTAGCACAGATACGCAGTATTTT
TRBJ2-2 | TRBD2 | many | TRBV7-2 | CASSLGGGTTGELFF | TGTGCCAGCAGCTTAGGGGGAGGGACCACCGGGGAGCTGTTTTTT
TRBJ2-1 | . | many | TRBV6-2/TRBV6-3 | CASSPAATGEQFF | TGTGCCAGCAGCCCGGCGGCTACAGGCGAGCAGTTCTTC
TRBJ1-5 | . | few | TRBV6-2/TRBV6-3 | CASSYRGTSQPQHF | TGTGCCAGCAGTTACAGGGGTACAAGTCAGCCCCAGCATTTT
TRBJ2-2 | . | many | TRBV20-1 | CSARPSAVNTGELFF | TGCAGTGCTAGACCTAGCGCAGTAAACACCGGGGAGCTGTTTTTT
TRBJ1-1 | . | . | TRBV3-1 | CASRRQWSNTEAFF | TGTGCCAGCAGGCGACAGTGGTCGAACACTGAAGCTTTCTTT